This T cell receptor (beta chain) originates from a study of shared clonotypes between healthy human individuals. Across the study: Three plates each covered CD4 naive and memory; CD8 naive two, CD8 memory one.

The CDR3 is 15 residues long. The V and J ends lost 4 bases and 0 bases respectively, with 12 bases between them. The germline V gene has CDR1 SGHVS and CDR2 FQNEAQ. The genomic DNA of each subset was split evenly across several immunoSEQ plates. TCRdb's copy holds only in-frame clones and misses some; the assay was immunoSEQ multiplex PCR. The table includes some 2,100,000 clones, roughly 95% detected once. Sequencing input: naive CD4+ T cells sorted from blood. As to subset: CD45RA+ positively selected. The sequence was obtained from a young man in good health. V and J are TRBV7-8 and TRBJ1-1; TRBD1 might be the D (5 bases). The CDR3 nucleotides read TGTGCCAGCAGCTCTAGGGAAGGGGTGAACACTGAAGCTTTCTTT. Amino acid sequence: CASSSREGVNTEAFF.